This TCR beta chain came from a study of beta chain features in type 1 diabetes. Study-level results: Whether TCRB rearrangement is influenced by HLA type went unresolved here. When Type 1 diabetes patients were examined, their TCRB CDR3s proved moderately but significantly shorter in all four CD4+ subsets.

Remarks on this clone: Its target is not known.

The entirety of the isolated RNA underwent reverse transcription, so expressed TCRB transcripts were sequenced. Assay: immunoSEQ multiplex PCR; the TCRdb copy retains only in-frame clones and omits some. The profile shows under 300,000 clones, approximately 11% of them singletons. The sample comprised naive CD4+ T cells from blood. The TCR sequence derives from a man younger than 40 with type 1 diabetes.

The CDR3 nucleotides read TGTGCCAGCAGTCATTCCAGGGACTATGGCTACACCTTC. It translates to CASSHSRDYGYTF. This chain connects TRBV27 to TRBJ1-2; possible D gene TRBD1, 5 bases. Germline-derived CDR1 and CDR2 are MNHEY and SMNVEV (reference sequence). Trimming stripped 5 bases from V and 3 bases from J, with 10 bases between. This CDR3 spans 13 amino acids.